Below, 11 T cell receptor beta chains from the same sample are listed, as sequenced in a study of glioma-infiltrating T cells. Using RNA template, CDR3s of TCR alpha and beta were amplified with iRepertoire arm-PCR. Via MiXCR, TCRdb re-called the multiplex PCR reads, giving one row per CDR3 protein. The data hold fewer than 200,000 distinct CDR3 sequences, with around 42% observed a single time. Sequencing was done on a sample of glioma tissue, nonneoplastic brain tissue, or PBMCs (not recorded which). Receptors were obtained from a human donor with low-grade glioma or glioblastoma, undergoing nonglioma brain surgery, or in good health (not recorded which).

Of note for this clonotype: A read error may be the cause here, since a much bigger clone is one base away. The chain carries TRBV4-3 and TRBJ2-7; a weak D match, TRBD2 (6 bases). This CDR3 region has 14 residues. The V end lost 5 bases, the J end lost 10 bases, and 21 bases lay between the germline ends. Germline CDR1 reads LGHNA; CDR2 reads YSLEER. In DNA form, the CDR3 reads TGCGCCAGCAGCTCGGGACTGCGGACGGCCGATCAGTACTTC. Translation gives CASSSGLRTADQYF.

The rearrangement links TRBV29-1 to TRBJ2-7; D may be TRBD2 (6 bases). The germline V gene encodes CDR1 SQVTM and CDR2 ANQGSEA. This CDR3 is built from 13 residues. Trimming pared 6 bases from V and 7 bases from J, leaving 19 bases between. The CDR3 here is CSVQGLHPEEQYF. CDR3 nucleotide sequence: TGCAGCGTGCAGGGACTGCACCCCGAGGAGCAGTACTTC.

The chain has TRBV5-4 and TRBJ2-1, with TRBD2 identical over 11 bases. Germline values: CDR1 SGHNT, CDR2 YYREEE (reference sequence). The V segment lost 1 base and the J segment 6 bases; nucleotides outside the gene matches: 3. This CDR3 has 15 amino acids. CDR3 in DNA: TGTGCCAGCAGCTTGAGAGGACTAGCGGGCAATGAGCAGTTCTTC. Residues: CASSLRGLAGNEQFF.

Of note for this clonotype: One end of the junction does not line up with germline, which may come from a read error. DNA for the CDR3: TGTGCCAGACGGACAGGGAATCAGTCCCAGCATTTT. Amino acid sequence: CARRTGNQSQHF. V and J are TRBV28 and TRBJ1-5; 8 nucleotides match TRBD1. This CDR3 is 12 amino acids long. Germline assignment: CDR1 MDHEN and CDR2 SYDVKM.

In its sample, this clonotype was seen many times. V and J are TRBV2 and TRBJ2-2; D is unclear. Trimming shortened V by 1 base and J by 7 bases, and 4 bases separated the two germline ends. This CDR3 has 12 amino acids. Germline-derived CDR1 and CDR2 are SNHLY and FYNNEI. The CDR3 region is CASSEGNGELFF. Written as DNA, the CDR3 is TGTGCCAGCAGTGAAGGAAACGGGGAGCTGTTTTTT. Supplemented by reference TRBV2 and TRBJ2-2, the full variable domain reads EPEVTQTPSHQVTQMGQEVILRCVPISNHLYFYWYRQILGQKVEFLVSFYNNEISEKSEIFDDQFSVERPDGSNFTLKIRSTKLEDSAMYFCASSEGNGELFFGEGSRLTVL.

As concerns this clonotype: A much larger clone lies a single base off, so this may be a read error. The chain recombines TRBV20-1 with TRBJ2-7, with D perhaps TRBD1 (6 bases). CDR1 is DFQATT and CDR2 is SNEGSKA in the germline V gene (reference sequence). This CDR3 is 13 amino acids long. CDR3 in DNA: TGCAGTGCGAGACCGGGACACACCTACGGGCAGTACTTC. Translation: CSARPGHTYGQYF.

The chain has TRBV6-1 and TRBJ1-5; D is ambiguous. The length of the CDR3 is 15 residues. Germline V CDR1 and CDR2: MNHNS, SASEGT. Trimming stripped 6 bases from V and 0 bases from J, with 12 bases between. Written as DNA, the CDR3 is TGTGCCAGCAGCGTGGTGAGAGTTAGCAATCAGCCCCAGCATTTT. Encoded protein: CASSVVRVSNQPQHF.

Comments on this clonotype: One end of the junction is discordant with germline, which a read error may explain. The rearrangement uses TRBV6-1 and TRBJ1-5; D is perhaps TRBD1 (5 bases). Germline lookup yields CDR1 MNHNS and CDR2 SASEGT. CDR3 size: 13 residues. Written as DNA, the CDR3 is TGTGCCAGCAGAAAGGGGATCAATCAGCCCAAGCATTTT. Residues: CASRKGINQPKHF.

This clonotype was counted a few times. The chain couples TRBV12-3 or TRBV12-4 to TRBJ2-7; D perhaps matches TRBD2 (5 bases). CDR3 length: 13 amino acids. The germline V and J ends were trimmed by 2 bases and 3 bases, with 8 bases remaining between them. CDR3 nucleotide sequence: TGTGCCAGCAGTTTATTGGGGAGCTACGAGCAGTACTTC. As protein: CASSLLGSYEQYF.

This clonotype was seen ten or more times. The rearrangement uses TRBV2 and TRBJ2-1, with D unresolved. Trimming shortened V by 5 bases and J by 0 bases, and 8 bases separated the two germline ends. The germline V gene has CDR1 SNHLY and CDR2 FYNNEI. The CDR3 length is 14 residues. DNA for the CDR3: TGTGCCAGCAGTTTCGGAGACTCCTACAATGAGCAGTTCTTC. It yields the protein CASSFGDSYNEQFF.

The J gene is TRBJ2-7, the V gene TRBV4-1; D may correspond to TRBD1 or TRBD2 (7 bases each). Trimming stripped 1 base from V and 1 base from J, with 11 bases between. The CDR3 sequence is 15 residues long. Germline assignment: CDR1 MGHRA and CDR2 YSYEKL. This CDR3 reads CASSQGEGASYEQYF. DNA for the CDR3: TGCGCCAGCAGCCAAGGGGAGGGGGCATCCTACGAGCAGTACTTC.